This T cell receptor beta chain was retrieved from a study of cytomegalovirus exposure and HLA in healthy donors. Findings of the study overall: Some TCR beta chains (about 180 of them) were listed as cytomegalovirus-associated.

About this clone itself: What it binds is not known.

The PCR ran on 60 Vbeta and 13 Jbeta primers. Assay used: immunoSEQ multiplex PCR; TCRdb lists only in-frame clones, some missing. The table shows more than 85,000 clones, with under 85% occurring only once. CDR1 and CDR2 from the germline V gene are SEHNR and FQNEAQ (reference sequence). The length of the CDR3 is 15 residues. V lost 5 bases to trimming and J lost 0 bases, with 14 bases between them. This TCR derives from a man aged 35-49 years in good health and CMV-seronegative. The rearrangement links TRBV7-9 to TRBJ2-7; no clear D. The sample consisted of PBMCs. Here the CDR3 reads CASSRRLESSYEQYF. The CDR3 DNA follows: TGTGCCAGCAGCCGTCGACTCGAGAGCTCCTACGAGCAGTACTTC.